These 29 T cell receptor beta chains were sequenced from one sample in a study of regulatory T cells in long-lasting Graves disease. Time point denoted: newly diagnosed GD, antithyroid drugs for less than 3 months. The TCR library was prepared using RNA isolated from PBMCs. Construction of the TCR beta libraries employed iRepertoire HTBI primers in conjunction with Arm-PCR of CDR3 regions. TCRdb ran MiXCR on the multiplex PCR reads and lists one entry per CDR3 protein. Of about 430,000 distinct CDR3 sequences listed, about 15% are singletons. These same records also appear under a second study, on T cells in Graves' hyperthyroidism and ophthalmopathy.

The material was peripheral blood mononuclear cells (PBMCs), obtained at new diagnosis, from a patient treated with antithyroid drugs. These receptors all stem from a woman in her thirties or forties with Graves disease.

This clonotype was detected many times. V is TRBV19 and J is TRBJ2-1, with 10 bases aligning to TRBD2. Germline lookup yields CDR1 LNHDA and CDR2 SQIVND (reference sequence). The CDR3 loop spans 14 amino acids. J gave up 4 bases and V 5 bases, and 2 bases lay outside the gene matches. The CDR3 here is CASSPAGGYNEQFF. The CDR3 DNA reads TGTGCCAGTAGTCCAGCGGGAGGGTACAATGAGCAGTTCTTC.

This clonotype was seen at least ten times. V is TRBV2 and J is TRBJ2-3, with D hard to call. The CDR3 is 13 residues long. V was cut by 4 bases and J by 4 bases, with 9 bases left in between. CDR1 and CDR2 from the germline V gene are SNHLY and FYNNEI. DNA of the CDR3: TGTGCCAGCAGTGGACATACCCCAGATACGCAGTATTTT. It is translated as CASSGHTPDTQYF.

CDR3 sequence reads: CASSWDVLGKTQYF. Here the CDR3 DNA reads TGTGCCAGTAGCTGGGACGTCCTGGGGAAGACCCAGTACTTC. The rearrangement uses TRBV19 and TRBJ2-5, with D perhaps given as TRBD1 or TRBD2 (5 bases each). Germline V CDR1 and CDR2: LNHDA, SQIVND (reference sequence). This CDR3 comprises 14 residues. The V and J ends lost 6 bases and 6 bases respectively, with 17 bases between them.

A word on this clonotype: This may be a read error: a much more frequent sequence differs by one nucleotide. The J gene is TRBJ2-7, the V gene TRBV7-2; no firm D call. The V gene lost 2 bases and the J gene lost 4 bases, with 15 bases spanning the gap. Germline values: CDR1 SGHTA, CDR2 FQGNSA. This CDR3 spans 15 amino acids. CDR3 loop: CASSLSFGPNYEQYV. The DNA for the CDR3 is TGTGCCAGCAGCTTATCTTTCGGACCCAATTACGAGCAGTACGTC.

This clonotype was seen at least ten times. The CDR3: CATSLGQEAFF. The CDR3 bases are TGTGCCACCAGTCTTGGACAAGAAGCTTTCTTT. The chain employs TRBV24-1 and TRBJ1-1, with D possibly matching TRBD1 (5 bases). Trimming removed 6 bases from V and 8 bases from J, with 9 bases in between. CDR1 is KGHDR and CDR2 is SFDVKD in the germline V gene. CDR3 size: 11 residues.

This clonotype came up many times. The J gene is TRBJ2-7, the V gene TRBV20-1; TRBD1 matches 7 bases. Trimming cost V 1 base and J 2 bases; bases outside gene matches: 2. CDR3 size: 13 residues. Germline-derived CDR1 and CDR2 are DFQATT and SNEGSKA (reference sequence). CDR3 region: CSARVGGAYEQYF. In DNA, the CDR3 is TGCAGTGCTAGAGTAGGGGGCGCCTACGAGCAGTACTTC.

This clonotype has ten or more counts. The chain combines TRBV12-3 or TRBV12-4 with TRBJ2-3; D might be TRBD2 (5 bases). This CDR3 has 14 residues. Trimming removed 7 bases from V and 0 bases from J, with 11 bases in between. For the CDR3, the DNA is TGTGCCAGCAACGTCGGCGGGAGCACAGATACGCAGTATTTT. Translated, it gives CASNVGGSTDTQYF.

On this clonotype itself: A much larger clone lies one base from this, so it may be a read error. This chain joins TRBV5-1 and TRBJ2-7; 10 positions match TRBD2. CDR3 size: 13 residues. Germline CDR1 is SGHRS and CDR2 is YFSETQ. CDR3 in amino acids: CASGIAGGHEQYF. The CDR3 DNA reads TGTGCCAGCGGTATAGCGGGAGGACACGAGCAGTACTTC.

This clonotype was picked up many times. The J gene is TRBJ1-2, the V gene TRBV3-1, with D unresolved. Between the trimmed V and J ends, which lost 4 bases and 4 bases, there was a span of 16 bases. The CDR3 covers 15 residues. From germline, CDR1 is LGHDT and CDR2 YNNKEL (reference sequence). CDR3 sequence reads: CASSPDIKAVYGYTF. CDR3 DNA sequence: TGTGCCAGCAGCCCTGACATCAAGGCGGTCTATGGCTACACCTTC.

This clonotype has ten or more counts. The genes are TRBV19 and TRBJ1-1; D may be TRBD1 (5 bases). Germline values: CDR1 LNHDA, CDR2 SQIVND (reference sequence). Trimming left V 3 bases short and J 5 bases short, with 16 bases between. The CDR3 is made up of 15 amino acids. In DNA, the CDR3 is TGTGCCAGTAGTATGCCCTTGGGGGTGCGGACTGAAGCTTTCTTT. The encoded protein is CASSMPLGVRTEAFF.

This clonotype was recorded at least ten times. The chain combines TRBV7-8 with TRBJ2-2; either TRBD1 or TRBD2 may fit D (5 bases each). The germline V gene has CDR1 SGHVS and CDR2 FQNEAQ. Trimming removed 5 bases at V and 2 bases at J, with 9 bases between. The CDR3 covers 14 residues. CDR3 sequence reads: CASSQGPNTGELFF. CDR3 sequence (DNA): TGTGCCAGCAGCCAGGGACCAAACACCGGGGAGCTGTTTTTT.

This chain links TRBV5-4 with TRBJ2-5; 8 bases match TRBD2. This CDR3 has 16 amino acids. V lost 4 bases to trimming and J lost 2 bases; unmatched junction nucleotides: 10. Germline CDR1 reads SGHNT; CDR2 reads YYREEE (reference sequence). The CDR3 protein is CASSTTSGLGQETQYF. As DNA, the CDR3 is TGTGCCAGCAGCACTACTAGCGGACTGGGACAAGAGACCCAGTACTTC.

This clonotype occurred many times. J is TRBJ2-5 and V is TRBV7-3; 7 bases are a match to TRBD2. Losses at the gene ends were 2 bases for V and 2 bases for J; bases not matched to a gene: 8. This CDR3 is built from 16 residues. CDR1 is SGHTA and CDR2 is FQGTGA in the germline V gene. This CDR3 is CASSLGASGRQETQYF. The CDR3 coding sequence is TGTGCCAGCAGCTTAGGGGCTAGCGGCCGACAAGAGACCCAGTACTTC. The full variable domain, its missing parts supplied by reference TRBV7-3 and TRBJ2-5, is GAGVSQTPSNKVTEKGKYVELRCDPISGHTALYWYRQSLGQGPEFLIYFQGTGAADDSGLPNDRFFAVRPEGSVSTLKIQRTERGDSAVYLCASSLGASGRQETQYFGPGTRLLVL.

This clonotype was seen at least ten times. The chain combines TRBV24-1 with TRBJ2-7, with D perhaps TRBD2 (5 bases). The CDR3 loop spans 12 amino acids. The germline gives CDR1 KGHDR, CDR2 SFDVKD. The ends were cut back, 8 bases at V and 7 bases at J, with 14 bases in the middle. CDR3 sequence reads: CATTGRTGEQYF. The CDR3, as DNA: TGTGCCACCACGGGCAGGACGGGGGAGCAGTACTTC.

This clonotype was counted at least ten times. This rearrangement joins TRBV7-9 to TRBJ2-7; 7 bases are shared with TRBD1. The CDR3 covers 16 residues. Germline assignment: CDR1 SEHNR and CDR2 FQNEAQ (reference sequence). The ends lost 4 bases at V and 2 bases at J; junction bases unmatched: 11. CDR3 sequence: CASSYDPRQGTYEQYF. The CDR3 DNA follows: TGTGCCAGCAGCTACGACCCTCGACAGGGTACCTACGAGCAGTACTTC.

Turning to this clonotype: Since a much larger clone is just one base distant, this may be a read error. The DNA for the CDR3 is TGCAGTGCTAGAGGCGGAGACTACAATGAGCAGTTCTTC. It encodes CSARGGDYNEQFF. The chain combines TRBV20-1 with TRBJ2-1; D unresolved. The CDR3 sequence is 13 residues long. Germline V gene sequence: CDR1 DFQATT, CDR2 SNEGSKA (reference sequence). The ends were cut back, 1 base at V and 3 bases at J, with 7 bases in the middle.

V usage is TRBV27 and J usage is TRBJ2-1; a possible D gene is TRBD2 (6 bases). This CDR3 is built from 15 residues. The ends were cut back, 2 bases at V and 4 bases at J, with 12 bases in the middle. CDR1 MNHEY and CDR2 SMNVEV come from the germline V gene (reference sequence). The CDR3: CASSLTGLMYNEQFF. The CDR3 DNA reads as TGTGCCAGCAGTTTAACGGGACTGATGTACAATGAGCAGTTCTTC.

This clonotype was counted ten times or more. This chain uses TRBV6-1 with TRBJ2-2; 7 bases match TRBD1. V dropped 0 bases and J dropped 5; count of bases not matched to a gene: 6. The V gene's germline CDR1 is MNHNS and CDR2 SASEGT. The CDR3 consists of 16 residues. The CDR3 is CASSEAPKGATGELFF. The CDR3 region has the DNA TGTGCCAGCAGTGAAGCGCCAAAGGGGGCAACCGGGGAGCTGTTTTTT.

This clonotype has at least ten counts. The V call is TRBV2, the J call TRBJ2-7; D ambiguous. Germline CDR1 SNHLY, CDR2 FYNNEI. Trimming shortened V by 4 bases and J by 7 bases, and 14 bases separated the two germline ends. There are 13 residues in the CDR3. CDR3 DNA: TGTGCCAGCAGTGTTTTCCCTTTAGAGGAGCAGTACTTC. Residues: CASSVFPLEEQYF. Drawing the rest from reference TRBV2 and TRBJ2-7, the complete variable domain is EPEVTQTPSHQVTQMGQEVILRCVPISNHLYFYWYRQILGQKVEFLVSFYNNEISEKSEIFDDQFSVERPDGSNFTLKIRSTKLEDSAMYFCASSVFPLEEQYFGPGTRLTVT.

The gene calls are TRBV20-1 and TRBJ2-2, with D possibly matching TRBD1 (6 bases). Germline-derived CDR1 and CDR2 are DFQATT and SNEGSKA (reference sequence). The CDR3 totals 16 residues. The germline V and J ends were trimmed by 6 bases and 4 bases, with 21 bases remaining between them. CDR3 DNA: TGCAGTGCCTCTGGACCGTTAAAAGGGGGCACCGGGGAGCTGTTTTTT. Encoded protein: CSASGPLKGGTGELFF.

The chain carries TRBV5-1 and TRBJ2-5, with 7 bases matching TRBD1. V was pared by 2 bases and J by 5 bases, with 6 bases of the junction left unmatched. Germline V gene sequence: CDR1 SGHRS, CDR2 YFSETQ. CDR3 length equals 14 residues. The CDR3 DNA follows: TGCGCCAGCAGCTTAAACACAGGGGCTGAGACCCAGTACTTC. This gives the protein CASSLNTGAETQYF.

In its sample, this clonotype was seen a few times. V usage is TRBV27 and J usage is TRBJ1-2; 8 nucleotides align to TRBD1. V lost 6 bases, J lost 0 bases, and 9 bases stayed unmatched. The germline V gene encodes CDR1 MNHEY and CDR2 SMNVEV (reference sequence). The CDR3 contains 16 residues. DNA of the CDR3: TGTGCCAGCAGATCGCAGGGGGCGACAGCTAACTATGGCTACACCTTC. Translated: CASRSQGATANYGYTF.

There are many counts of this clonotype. This chain's CDR3 is CASRLRGTSGSDEQYF. CDR3 bases: TGTGCCAGCAGACTACGAGGGACTAGCGGGAGTGACGAGCAGTACTTC. This sequence joins TRBV6-1 and TRBJ2-7, with 14 bases aligning to TRBD2. The CDR3 is made up of 16 amino acids. V was clipped by 6 bases and J by 5 bases; unmatched bases: 9. Germline V CDR1 and CDR2: MNHNS, SASEGT.

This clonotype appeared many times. The CDR3 DNA reads TGTGCCAGCAGTCCACGGACTAGCGGGAGAGGTTTGGATACGCAGTATTTT. It yields the protein CASSPRTSGRGLDTQYF. The rearrangement joins TRBV12-3 or TRBV12-4 to TRBJ2-3, with 13 bases fitting TRBD2. With V trimmed by 5 bases and J by 6 bases, 11 bases remained unmatched. This CDR3 is built from 17 residues.

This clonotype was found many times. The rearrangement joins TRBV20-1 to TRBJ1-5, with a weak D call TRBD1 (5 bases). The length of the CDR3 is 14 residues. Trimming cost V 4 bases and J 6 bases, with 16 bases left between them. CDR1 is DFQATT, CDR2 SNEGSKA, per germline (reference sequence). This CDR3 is CSATPSGAGQPQHF. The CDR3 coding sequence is TGCAGTGCTACCCCCAGTGGGGCCGGTCAGCCCCAGCATTTT.

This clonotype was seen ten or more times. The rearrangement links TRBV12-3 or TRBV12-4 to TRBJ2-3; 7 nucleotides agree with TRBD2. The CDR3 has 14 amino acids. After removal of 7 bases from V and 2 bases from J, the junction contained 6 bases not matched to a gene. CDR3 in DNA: TGTGCCAGCAAGTGGGAGGGACCCACAGATACGCAGTATTTT. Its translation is CASKWEGPTDTQYF.

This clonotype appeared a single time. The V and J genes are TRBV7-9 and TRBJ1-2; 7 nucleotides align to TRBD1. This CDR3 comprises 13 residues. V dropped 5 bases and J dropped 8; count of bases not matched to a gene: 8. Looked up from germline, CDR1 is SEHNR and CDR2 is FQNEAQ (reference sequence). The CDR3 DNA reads TGTGCCAGCAGCCTACAGGGGTCTGGGGGCTACACCTTC. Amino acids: CASSLQGSGGYTF.

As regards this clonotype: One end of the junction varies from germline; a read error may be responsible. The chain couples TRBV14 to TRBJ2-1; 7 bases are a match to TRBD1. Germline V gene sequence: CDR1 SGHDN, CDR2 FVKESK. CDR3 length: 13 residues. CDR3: CASSQGVRGGLSF. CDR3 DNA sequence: TGTGCCAGCAGCCAAGGGGTCAGAGGGGGCCTGTCATTC.

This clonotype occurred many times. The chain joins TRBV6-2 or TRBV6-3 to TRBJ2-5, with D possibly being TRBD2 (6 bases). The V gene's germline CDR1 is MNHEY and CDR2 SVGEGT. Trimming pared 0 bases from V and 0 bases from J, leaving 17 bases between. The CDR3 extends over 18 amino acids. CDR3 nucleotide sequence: TGTGCCAGCAGTTACTCGAGTTTCGGGAGACAACACCAAGAGACCCAGTACTTC. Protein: CASSYSSFGRQHQETQYF.